This TCR beta chain came from a study of T cell changes during pregnancy in multiple sclerosis. TCRdb keeps only in-frame clones here, not all; method: immunoSEQ multiplex PCR. Of approximately 39,000 clones detected, around 93% appear once; the ten largest clones hold around 0.37%. The CDR3 contains 16 residues. Germline lookup yields CDR1 ENHRY and CDR2 SYGVKD. Trimming took 2 bases from V and 4 from J; bases not matched to a gene: 5. This clone was found once. Sequenced here: CD4+ T cells from peripheral blood mononuclear cells, sampled in the second trimester of pregnancy. This clonotype was obtained from a female donor with multiple sclerosis, enrolled in a pregnancy study. The chain employs TRBV10-3 and TRBJ1-5; TRBD1 matches 10 bases. CDR3 in amino acids: CAISEPGTGDNQPQHF. CDR3 DNA: TGTGCCATCAGTGAGCCGGGGACAGGGGATAATCAGCCCCAGCATTTT.